This TCR beta chain was documented in a study of blood T cell repertoires in COVID-19. Germline CDR1 SQVTM, CDR2 ANQGSEA. V shed 3 bases and J shed 4 bases, with 12 bases lying between them. The CDR3 has 13 amino acids. Study processing details: By means of reference gene primer amplification, nucleated cell counts were estimated. Only in-frame clones appear in the TCRdb table, and some are missing; sequencing was by immunoSEQ multiplex PCR. The D gene and trimming were derived from the DNA, and the V and J assignments and clone size from that table. The sample lists some 250,000 clones; about 90% were seen once. This clone was recorded once.

The J gene is TRBJ1-1, the V gene TRBV29-1; no clear D. This sequence was found in a human donor in a cohort exposed to, infected with or recovered from COVID-19 (not recorded which). The donor label of this sample is uncertain. Sequencing was performed on PBMCs or T cells enriched from blood (not recorded which). This chain's CDR3 is CSVDAGWSTEAFF. The CDR3 region has the DNA TGCAGCGTTGACGCGGGGTGGAGCACTGAAGCTTTCTTT.